Listed below are T cell receptor beta chains from one sample, sequenced in a study of T cell clonotyping in hematopoietic cell transplantation. The assay was immunoSEQ multiplex PCR, and TCRdb's table has in-frame clones only and misses some. This table has more than 15,000 clones, approximately 83% appearing once. Sequenced: peripheral blood mononuclear cells. The receptors were gathered from a woman aged 40 to 50 in good health. Some clones in this sample may be carry-over from other donors' samples. Both conserved end residues are part of each CDR3. The D gene is left open where the match is weak.

j_call | v_call | d_call | cdr3_length | cdr3_aa | cdr3_nt
TRBJ2-1 | TRBV5-1 | TRBD2 | 11 | CASGDYDEQFF | TGCGCCAGCGGGGACTACGATGAGCAGTTCTTC
TRBJ2-7 | TRBV29-1 | TRBD1 | 14 | CSVETQGAGYEQYF | TGCAGCGTTGAAACTCAGGGGGCAGGCTACGAGCAGTACTTC
TRBJ1-1 | TRBV28 | NA | 15 | CASSISGTANTEAFF | TGTGCCAGCAGTATATCAGGGACCGCGAACACCGAAGCTTTCTTT
TRBJ1-2 | TRBV7-2 | NA | 12 | CASSLRWDGYTF | TGTGCCAGCAGCTTACGTTGGGATGGCTACACCTTC
TRBJ1-2 | TRBV2 | NA | 16 | CASSESEGRISSRYTF | TGTGCCAGCAGTGAATCGGAGGGACGGATAAGTTCGCGCTACACCTTC
TRBJ2-7 | TRBV27 | NA | 14 | CASSSSLSRYEQYF | TGTGCCAGCAGTTCAAGCCTGAGTCGCTACGAGCAGTACTTC
TRBJ1-5 | TRBV30 | NA | 19 | CAWSSSTAFGGMSNQPQHF | TGTGCCTGGAGTTCTTCAACAGCCTTCGGGGGAATGAGCAATCAGCCCCAGCATTTT
TRBJ2-6 | TRBV4-1 | NA | 16 | CASSRGDGSGANVLTF | TGCGCCAGCAGCCGAGGAGACGGCTCTGGGGCCAACGTTCTGACTTTC
TRBJ2-5 | TRBV7-9 | NA | 14 | CASSLAMGRETQYF | TGTGCCAGCAGCTTAGCGATGGGGCGGGAGACCCAGTACTTC
TRBJ1-2 | TRBV5-4 | NA | 15 | CASSSERRSNYGYTF | TGTGCCAGCAGCTCTGAAAGACGGAGTAACTATGGCTACACCTTC